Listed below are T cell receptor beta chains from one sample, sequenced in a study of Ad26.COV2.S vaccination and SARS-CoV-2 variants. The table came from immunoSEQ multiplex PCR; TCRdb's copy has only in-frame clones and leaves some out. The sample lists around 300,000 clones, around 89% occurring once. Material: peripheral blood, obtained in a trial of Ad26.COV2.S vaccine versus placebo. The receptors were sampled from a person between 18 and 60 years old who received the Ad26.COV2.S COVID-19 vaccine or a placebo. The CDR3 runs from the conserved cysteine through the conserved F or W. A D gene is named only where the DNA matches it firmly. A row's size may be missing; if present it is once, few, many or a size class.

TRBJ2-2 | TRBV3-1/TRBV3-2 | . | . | CASSQAGSGGATGELFF | TGTGCCAGCAGCCAAGCGGGGAGTGGGGGGGCGACCGGGGAGCTGTTTTTT
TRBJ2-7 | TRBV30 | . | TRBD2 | CAWSELAVRVPYEQYF | TGTGCCTGGAGTGAACTAGCGGTTAGGGTCCCCTACGAGCAGTACTTC
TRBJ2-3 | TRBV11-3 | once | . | CASSPRSGSTDTQYF | TGTGCCAGCAGCCCACGATCAGGAAGCACAGATACGCAGTATTTT
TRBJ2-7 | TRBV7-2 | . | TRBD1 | CASSPQGQSYEQYF | TGTGCCAGCAGCCCGCAGGGACAGAGCTACGAGCAGTACTTC
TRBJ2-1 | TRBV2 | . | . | CASSERSQIYNEQFF | TGTGCCAGCAGTGAAAGGTCACAGATATACAATGAGCAGTTCTTC
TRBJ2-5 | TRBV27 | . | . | CASSLGLGETQYF | TGTGCCAGCAGTTTGGGACTTGGAGAGACCCAGTACTTC
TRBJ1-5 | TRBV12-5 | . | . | CASGLRGSHNQPQHF | TGTGCTAGTGGTTTGAGGGGGTCCCACAATCAGCCCCAGCATTTT
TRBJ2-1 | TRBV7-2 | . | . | CASSLGKTEQFF | TGTGCCAGCAGCTTAGGAAAAACTGAGCAGTTCTTC
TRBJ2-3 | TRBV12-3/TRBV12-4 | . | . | CASSLAPHDTQYF | TGTGCCAGCAGTTTAGCGCCCCATGATACGCAGTATTTT
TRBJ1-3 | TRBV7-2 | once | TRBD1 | CASSLSMDRGPGNTIYF | TGTGCCAGCAGCTTATCGATGGACAGGGGGCCTGGAAACACCATATATTTT
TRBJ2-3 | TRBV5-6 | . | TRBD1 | CASSLTGGGADTQYF | TGTGCCAGCAGCTTAACAGGGGGCGGTGCAGATACGCAGTATTTT
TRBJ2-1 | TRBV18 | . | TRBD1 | CASSPGRDRGLNEQFF | TGTGCCAGCTCACCAGGGAGGGACAGGGGCCTCAATGAGCAGTTCTTC
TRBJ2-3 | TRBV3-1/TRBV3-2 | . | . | CASSPRGSTDTQYF | TGTGCCAGCAGCCCGAGGGGGAGCACAGATACGCAGTATTTT
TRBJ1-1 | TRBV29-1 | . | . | CSVELGGRTEAFF | TGCAGCGTTGAATTGGGGGGCAGGACTGAAGCTTTCTTT
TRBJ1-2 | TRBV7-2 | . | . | CASRDQYNYGYTF | TGTGCCAGCAGGGATCAATATAACTATGGCTACACCTTC
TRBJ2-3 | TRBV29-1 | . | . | CSVEEGGDTQYF | TGCAGCGTTGAAGAGGGGGGAGATACGCAGTATTTT
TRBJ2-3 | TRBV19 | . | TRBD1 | CASSEDRGKDTQYF | TGTGCCAGTAGTGAGGACAGGGGGAAAGATACGCAGTATTTT
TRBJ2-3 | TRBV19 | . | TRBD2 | CASSYTPVTSGGADTQYF | TGTGCCAGTAGCTATACCCCGGTGACTAGCGGGGGCGCAGATACGCAGTATTTT
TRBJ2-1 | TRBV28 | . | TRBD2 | CASSLTLAGDEYNEQFF | TGTGCCAGCAGTTTAACACTAGCGGGAGACGAGTACAATGAGCAGTTCTTC
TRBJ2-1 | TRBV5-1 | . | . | CASSLSGQSSYNEQFF | TGCGCCAGCAGCTTATCCGGACAAAGCTCCTACAATGAGCAGTTCTTC
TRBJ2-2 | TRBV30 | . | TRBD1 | CAWSVRQGSYTGELFF | TGTGCCTGGAGTGTGCGACAGGGAAGTTACACCGGGGAGCTGTTTTTT
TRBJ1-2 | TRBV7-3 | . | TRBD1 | CASSLSGQGLGYTF | TGTGCCAGCAGCCTATCTGGACAGGGGCTTGGCTACACCTTC
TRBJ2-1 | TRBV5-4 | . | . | CASSLGQDNEQFF | TGTGCCAGCAGCTTGGGACAAGACAATGAGCAGTTCTTC
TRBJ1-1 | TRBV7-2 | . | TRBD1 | CASSLTGITEAFF | TGTGCCAGCAGCTTGACAGGGATCACTGAAGCTTTCTTT
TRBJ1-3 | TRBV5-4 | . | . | CASSSGAGAGNTIYF | TGTGCCAGCAGCTCTGGGGCAGGGGCTGGAAACACCATATATTTT
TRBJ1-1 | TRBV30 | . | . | CAWSKKGRPEAFF | TGTGCCTGGAGTAAAAAAGGGAGGCCTGAAGCTTTCTTT
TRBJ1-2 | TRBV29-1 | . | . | CSVEMGPLPNYGYTF | TGCAGCGTTGAAATGGGGCCCCTACCTAACTATGGCTACACCTTC
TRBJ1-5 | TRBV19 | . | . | CASSIDQTKVIGRSNQPQHF | TGTGCCAGTAGTATTGACCAAACGAAAGTCATAGGTCGTAGCAATCAGCCCCAGCATTTT
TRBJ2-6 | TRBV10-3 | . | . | CAISEPNRAGANVLTF | TGTGCCATCAGTGAGCCGAACAGGGCCGGGGCCAACGTCCTGACTTTC
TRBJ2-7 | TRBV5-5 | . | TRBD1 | CASSSPAGGFYEQYF | TGTGCCAGCAGCTCCCCGGCAGGGGGATTCTACGAGCAGTACTTC
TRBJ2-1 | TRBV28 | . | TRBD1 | CASSPPGGRYNEQFF | TGTGCCAGCAGTCCCCCAGGGGGCCGGTACAATGAGCAGTTCTTC
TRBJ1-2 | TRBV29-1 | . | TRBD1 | CSVAGTGEDYGYTF | TGCAGCGTTGCCGGGACAGGGGAGGACTACGGCTACACCTTC
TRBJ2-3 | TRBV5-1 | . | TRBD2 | CASSPGGDADTQYF | TGCGCCAGCAGCCCCGGGGGGGACGCAGATACGCAGTATTTT
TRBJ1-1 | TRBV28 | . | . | CASSFAGEAFF | TGTGCCAGCAGTTTTGCGGGGGAAGCTTTCTTT
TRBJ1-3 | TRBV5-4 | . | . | CASRPTGGNTIYF | TGTGCCAGCCGCCCGACGGGGGGAAACACCATATATTTT
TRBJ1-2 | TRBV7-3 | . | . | CASSFLFFREGITNYGYTF | TGTGCCAGCAGCTTTCTTTTTTTCAGGGAAGGGATTACTAACTATGGCTACACCTTC
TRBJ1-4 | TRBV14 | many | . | CASSPGARNEKLFF | TGTGCCAGCAGCCCAGGGGCGAGAAATGAAAAACTGTTTTTT
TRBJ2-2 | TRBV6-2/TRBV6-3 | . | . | CASSYSWTPNTGELFF | TGTGCCAGCAGTTACTCCTGGACTCCGAACACCGGGGAGCTGTTTTTT
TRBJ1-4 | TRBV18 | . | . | CASSPPNPVATNEKLFF | TGTGCCAGCTCACCACCCAATCCAGTTGCAACTAATGAAAAACTGTTTTTT
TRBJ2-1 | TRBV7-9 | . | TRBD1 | CASSNRQGVMSNEQFF | TGTGCCAGCAGCAACCGACAGGGAGTTATGAGCAATGAGCAGTTCTTC
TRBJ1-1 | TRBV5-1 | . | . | CASSRELNTEAFF | TGCGCCAGCTCACGAGAGCTTAACACTGAAGCTTTCTTT
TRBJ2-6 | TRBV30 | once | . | CAWSAPGQPTQGANVLTF | TGTGCCTGGAGTGCTCCGGGGCAGCCTACTCAGGGGGCCAACGTCCTGACTTTC
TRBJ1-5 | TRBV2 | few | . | CASSEDRGSNQPQHF | TGTGCCAGCAGTGAAGACCGGGGTAGCAATCAGCCCCAGCATTTT
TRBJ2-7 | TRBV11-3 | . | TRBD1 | CASSLAGQGGEQYF | TGTGCCAGCAGCTTAGCCGGACAGGGGGGCGAGCAGTACTTC
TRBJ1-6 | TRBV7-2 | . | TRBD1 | CASSLREGAGSPLHF | TGTGCCAGCAGCTTACGGGAGGGGGCAGGATCACCCCTCCACTTT
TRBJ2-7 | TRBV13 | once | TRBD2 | CASSPSGGAYEQYF | TGTGCCAGCAGCCCTAGCGGGGGGGCTTACGAGCAGTACTTC
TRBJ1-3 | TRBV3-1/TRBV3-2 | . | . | CASSPPVSGNTIYF | TGTGCCAGCAGCCCCCCAGTCTCTGGAAACACCATATATTTT
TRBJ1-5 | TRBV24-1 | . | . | CATSEWDQPQHF | TGTGCCACCAGTGAATGGGATCAGCCCCAGCATTTT
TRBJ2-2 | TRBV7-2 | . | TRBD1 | CASSLQGVDTGELFF | TGTGCCAGCAGCTTACAGGGGGTGGACACCGGGGAGCTGTTTTTT
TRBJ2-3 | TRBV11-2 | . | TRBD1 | CASSLGQGVDTQYF | TGTGCCAGCAGCTTGGGACAGGGAGTAGATACGCAGTATTTT
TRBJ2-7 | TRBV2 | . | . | CASSEFEQGPHEQYF | TGTGCCAGCAGTGAATTTGAACAGGGTCCCCACGAGCAGTACTTC
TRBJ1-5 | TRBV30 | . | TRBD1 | CAWGDSYNQPQHF | TGTGCCTGGGGGGACAGTTACAATCAGCCCCAGCATTTT